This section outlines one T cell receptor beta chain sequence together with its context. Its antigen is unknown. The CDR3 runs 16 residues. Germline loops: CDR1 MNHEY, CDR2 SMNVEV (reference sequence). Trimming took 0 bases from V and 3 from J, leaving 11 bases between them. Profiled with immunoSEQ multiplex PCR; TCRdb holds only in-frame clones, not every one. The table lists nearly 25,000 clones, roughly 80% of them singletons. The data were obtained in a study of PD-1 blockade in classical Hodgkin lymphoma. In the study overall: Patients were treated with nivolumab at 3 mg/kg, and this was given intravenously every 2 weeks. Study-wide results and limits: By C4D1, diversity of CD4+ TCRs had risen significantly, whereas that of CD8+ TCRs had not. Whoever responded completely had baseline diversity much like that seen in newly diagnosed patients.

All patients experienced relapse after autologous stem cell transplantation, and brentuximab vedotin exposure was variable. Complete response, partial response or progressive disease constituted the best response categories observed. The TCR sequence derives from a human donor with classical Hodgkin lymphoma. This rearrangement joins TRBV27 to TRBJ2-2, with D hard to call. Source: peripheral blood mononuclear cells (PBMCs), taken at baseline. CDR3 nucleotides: TGTGCCAGCAGTTTATCACTAAATACGTACACCGGGGAGCTGTTTTTT. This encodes CASSLSLNTYTGELFF.